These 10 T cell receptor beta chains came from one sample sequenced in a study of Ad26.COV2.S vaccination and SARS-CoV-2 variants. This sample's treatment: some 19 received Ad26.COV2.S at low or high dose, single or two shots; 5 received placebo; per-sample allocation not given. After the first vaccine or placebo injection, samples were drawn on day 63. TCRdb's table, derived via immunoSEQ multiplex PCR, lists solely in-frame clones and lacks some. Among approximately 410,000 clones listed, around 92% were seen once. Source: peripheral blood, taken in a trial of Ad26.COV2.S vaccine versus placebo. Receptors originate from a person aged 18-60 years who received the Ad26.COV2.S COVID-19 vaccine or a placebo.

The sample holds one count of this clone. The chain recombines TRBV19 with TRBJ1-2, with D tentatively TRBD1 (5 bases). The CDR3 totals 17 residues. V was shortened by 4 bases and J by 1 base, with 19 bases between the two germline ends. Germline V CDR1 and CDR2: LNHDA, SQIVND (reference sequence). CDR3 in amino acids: CASSKSWQGMDNYGYTF. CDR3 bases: TGTGCCAGTAGTAAATCGTGGCAGGGAATGGATAACTATGGCTACACCTTC.

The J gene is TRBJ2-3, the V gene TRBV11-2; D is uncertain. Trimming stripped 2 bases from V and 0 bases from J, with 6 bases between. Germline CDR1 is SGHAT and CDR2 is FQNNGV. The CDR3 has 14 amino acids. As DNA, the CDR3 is TGTGCCAGCAGCTTACAACCTAGCACAGATACGCAGTATTTT. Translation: CASSLQPSTDTQYF.

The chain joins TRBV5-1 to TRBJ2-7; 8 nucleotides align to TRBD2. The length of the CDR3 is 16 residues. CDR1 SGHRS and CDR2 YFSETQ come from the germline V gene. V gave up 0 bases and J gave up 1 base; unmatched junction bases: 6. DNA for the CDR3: TGCGCCAGCAGCTTGGCCAGCGGGGGCCGGTCCTACGAGCAGTACTTC. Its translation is CASSLASGGRSYEQYF.

The CDR3 DNA sequence: TGTGCCAGCAGTAAGGACAGGGGGTATAATTCACCCCTCCACTTT. This sequence encodes CASSKDRGYNSPLHF. The gene calls are TRBV6-5 and TRBJ1-6; TRBD1 agrees at 10 bases. This CDR3 spans 15 amino acids. Looked up from germline, CDR1 is MNHEY and CDR2 is SVGAGI. After removal of 5 bases from V and 4 bases from J, the junction contained 2 bases not matched to a gene.

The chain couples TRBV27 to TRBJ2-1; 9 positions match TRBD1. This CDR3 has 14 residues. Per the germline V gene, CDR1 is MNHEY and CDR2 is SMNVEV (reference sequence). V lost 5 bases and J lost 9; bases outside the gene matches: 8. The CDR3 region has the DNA TGTGCCAGCAGTCGAACACAGGGGGCGGGTGAGCAGTTCTTC. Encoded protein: CASSRTQGAGEQFF.

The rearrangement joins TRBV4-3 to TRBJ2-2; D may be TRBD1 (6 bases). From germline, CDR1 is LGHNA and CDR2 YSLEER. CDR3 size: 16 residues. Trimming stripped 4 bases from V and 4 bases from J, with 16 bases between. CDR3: CASSLMAATGTGELFF. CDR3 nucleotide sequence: TGCGCCAGCAGCCTAATGGCGGCGACAGGCACCGGGGAGCTGTTTTTT.

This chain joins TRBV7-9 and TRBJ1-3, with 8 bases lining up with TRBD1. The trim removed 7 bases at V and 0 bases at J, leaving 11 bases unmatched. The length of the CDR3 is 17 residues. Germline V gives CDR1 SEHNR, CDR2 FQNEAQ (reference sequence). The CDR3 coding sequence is TGTGCCAGCACCCGCCGGTCTGGGACAGGCTCTGGAAACACCATATATTTT. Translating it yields CASTRRSGTGSGNTIYF.

CDR3 coding DNA: TGTGCCAGCAGCTTGGGTGGACTAGCGGGGGGTCGAACAGATACGCAGTATTTT. Residues: CASSLGGLAGGRTDTQYF. The chain has TRBV5-4 and TRBJ2-3; 14 positions match TRBD2. J lost 3 bases, V lost 0 bases, and 6 bases had no gene match. The CDR3 consists of 18 residues. Germline-derived CDR1 and CDR2 are SGHNT and YYREEE (reference sequence).

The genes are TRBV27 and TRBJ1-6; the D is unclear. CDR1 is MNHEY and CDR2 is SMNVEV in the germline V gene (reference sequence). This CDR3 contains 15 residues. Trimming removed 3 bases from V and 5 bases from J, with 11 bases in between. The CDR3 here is CASSFGWVDNSPLHF. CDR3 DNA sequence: TGTGCCAGCAGTTTTGGTTGGGTGGATAATTCACCCCTCCACTTT.

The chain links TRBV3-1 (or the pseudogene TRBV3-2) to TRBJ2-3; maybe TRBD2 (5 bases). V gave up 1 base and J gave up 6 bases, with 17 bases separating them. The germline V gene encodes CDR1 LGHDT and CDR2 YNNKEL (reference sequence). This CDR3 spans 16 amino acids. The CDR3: CASSQGQRTPSDTQYF. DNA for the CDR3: TGTGCCAGCAGCCAAGGTCAGCGGACCCCTTCGGATACGCAGTATTTT.